This T cell receptor (beta chain) derives from a study of PD-1 blockade in classical Hodgkin lymphoma. Brentuximab vedotin exposure varied among the patients, all of whom had relapsed after autologous stem cell transplantation. Per the germline V gene, CDR1 is MDHEN and CDR2 is SYDVKM. Between the trimmed V and J ends, which lost 3 bases and 8 bases, there was a span of 12 bases. This CDR3 contains 13 residues. TCRdb's table, derived via immunoSEQ multiplex PCR, lists solely in-frame clones and lacks some. In the table there are tens of thousands of clones, 88% of which are singletons. This TCR came from a human donor with classical Hodgkin lymphoma. Specimen: peripheral blood mononuclear cells (PBMCs), collected at baseline. The chain employs TRBV28 and TRBJ2-3, with D possibly being TRBD2 (6 bases). CDR3 coding DNA: TGTGCCAGCAGTTTGGGGGGTGTAGGTACGCAGTATTTT. It yields the protein CASSLGGVGTQYF.